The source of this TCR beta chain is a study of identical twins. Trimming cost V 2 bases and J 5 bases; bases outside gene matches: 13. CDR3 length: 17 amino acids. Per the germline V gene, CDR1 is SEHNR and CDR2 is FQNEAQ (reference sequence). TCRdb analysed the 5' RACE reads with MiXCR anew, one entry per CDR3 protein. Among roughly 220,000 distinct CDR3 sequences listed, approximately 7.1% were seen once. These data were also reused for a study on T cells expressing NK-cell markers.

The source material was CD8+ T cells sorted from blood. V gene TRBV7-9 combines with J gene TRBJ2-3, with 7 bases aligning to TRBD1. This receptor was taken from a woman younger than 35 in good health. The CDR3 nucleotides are TGTGCCAGCAGCTTATCTTCCGGGACAGACAAGGGAGATACGCAGTATTTT. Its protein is CASSLSSGTDKGDTQYF. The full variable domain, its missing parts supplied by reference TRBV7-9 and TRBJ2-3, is DTGVSQNPRHKITKRGQNVTFRCDPISEHNRLYWYRQTLGQGPEFLTYFQNEAQLEKSRLLSDRFSAERPKGSFSTLEIQRTEQGDSAMYLCASSLSSGTDKGDTQYFGPGTRLTVL.